These 22 T cell receptor beta chains were all obtained from the same sample, sequenced in a study of cytomegalovirus exposure and HLA in healthy donors. PCR involved 60 Vbeta and 13 Jbeta primers. TCRdb keeps only in-frame clones here, not all; method: immunoSEQ multiplex PCR. The sample holds 150,000 or so clones, approximately 63% seen once. Material for sequencing was PBMCs. These receptors were obtained from a woman aged 55-75 years in good health and CMV-seropositive.

Only a few counts were recorded for this clone. The rearrangement uses TRBV23-1 and TRBJ1-1; 8 bases are a match to TRBD1. TRBV23-1 has ORF status, its function being uncertain. There are 15 residues in the CDR3. Trimming at V came to 5 bases and at J to 1 base, leaving 6 bases not matched to a gene. The CDR3 nucleotides read TGCGCCAGCAGTAATTGGGGACAGGCGAACACTGAAGCTTTCTTT. Residues: CASSNWGQANTEAFF.

About this clone itself: Other DNA sequences from this sample encode an identical CDR3 as well. The gene calls are TRBV7-8 and TRBJ2-1; TRBD2 matches at 11 bases. Trimming cost V 2 bases and J 4 bases; bases outside gene matches: 4. From germline, CDR1 is SGHVS and CDR2 FQNEAQ. CDR3 length: 16 residues. In nucleotides, the CDR3 is TGTGCCAGCAGCTTATTAGCGGGAGGGCCTTACAATGAGCAGTTCTTC. Residues: CASSLLAGGPYNEQFF.

This sequence joins TRBV27 and TRBJ1-1; 10 positions agree with TRBD1. The germline V gene encodes CDR1 MNHEY and CDR2 SMNVEV (reference sequence). J was trimmed by 4 bases and V by 7 bases; bases with no gene match: 9. The CDR3 contains 15 residues. The CDR3 region is CASNPSRTGGTEAFF. CDR3 nucleotides: TGTGCCAGCAACCCTTCTCGGACAGGGGGCACTGAAGCTTTCTTT.

This clone was detected only once. CDR3 sequence reads: CASSRMTSGSSYEQYF. The CDR3 DNA reads as TGCGCCAGCAGCCGAATGACTAGCGGGAGTTCCTACGAGCAGTACTTC. This chain connects TRBV5-1 to TRBJ2-7; TRBD2 agrees at 12 bases. Germline loops: CDR1 SGHRS, CDR2 YFSETQ. V was clipped by 4 bases and J by 1 base; unmatched bases: 6. This CDR3 is built from 16 residues. Full variable domain (missing parts from reference TRBV5-1 and TRBJ2-7): KAGVTQTPRYLIKTRGQQVTLSCSPISGHRSVSWYQQTPGQGLQFLFEYFSETQRNKGNFPGRFSGRQFSNSRSEMNVSTLELGDSALYLCASSRMTSGSSYEQYFGPGTRLTVT.

This clone was seen a handful of times. V gene TRBV2 combines with J gene TRBJ1-2, with D hard to call. Trimming removed 5 bases from V and 7 bases from J, with 14 bases in between. The CDR3 runs to 13 residues. In germline, CDR1 is SNHLY, CDR2 FYNNEI. The CDR3 spells CASSLALYGGYTF. The CDR3 DNA follows: TGTGCCAGCAGTCTAGCTCTATACGGTGGCTACACCTTC.

CDR3 sequence (DNA): TGTGCCAGCAGCTCGGGACAGGGAGGCTACGAGCAGTACTTC. Amino acids: CASSSGQGGYEQYF. The chain uses TRBV11-2 and TRBJ2-7; 9 bases are shared with TRBD1. The V and J ends lost 4 bases and 3 bases, in that order; junction bases with no gene match: 4. Germline CDR1 and CDR2: SGHAT and FQNNGV. CDR3 length: 14 residues.

The chain is built from TRBV7-3 and TRBJ2-7; 9 positions agree with TRBD2. The CDR3 covers 14 residues. V was clipped by 5 bases and J by 6 bases; unmatched bases: 8. Germline CDR1 is SGHTA and CDR2 is FQGTGA. This chain's CDR3 is CASSPAGGGGEQYF. CDR3 DNA sequence: TGTGCCAGCAGCCCAGCGGGAGGCGGCGGCGAGCAGTACTTC.

The chain joins TRBV2 to TRBJ1-1; TRBD1 matches 8 bases. From germline, CDR1 is SNHLY and CDR2 FYNNEI. CDR3 length: 14 residues. Trimming cost V 10 bases and J 5 bases; bases outside gene matches: 12. CDR3 sequence reads: CATNSDRGGTEAFF. In DNA form, the CDR3 reads TGTGCCACCAATTCAGACAGGGGAGGGACTGAAGCTTTCTTT. Together with reference TRBV2 and TRBJ1-1, the CDR3 gives the full variable domain: EPEVTQTPSHQVTQMGQEVILRCVPISNHLYFYWYRQILGQKVEFLVSFYNNEISEKSEIFDDQFSVERPDGSNFTLKIRSTKLEDSAMYFCATNSDRGGTEAFFGQGTRLTVV.

The chain recombines TRBV5-1 with TRBJ2-7, with 9 bases matching TRBD2. CDR3 size: 16 residues. Germline lookup yields CDR1 SGHRS and CDR2 YFSETQ. V shed 1 base and J 5 bases; nucleotides not matched to a gene: 10. The CDR3 region has the DNA TGCGCCAGCAGCTTGATGTCTAGCGGGAACAACCACGAGCAGTACTTC. This translates into CASSLMSSGNNHEQYF.

This chain uses TRBV5-1 with TRBJ2-7; TRBD2 aligns across 9 bases. Losses at the gene ends were 0 bases for V and 7 bases for J; bases not matched to a gene: 11. Germline V gene data show CDR1 as SGHRS and CDR2 as YFSETQ. CDR3 length: 16 amino acids. The CDR3 sequence: CASSLVGAGGFGEQYF. The DNA of the CDR3 is TGCGCCAGCAGCTTGGTCGGAGCGGGAGGTTTCGGGGAGCAGTACTTC.

This chain uses TRBV14 with TRBJ2-1, with 13 bases identical to TRBD2. The CDR3 is made up of 16 amino acids. The V segment lost 2 bases and the J segment 5 bases; nucleotides outside the gene matches: 3. Looked up from germline, CDR1 is SGHDN and CDR2 is FVKESK. CDR3 in amino acids: CASSQLGLAGDNEQFF. The CDR3 nucleotides are TGTGCCAGCAGCCAACTCGGACTAGCGGGGGACAATGAGCAGTTCTTC.

This clone was picked up one time. This chain links TRBV9 with TRBJ1-2; D is unresolved. CDR1 is SGDLS and CDR2 is YYNGEE in the germline V gene. V was clipped by 5 bases and J by 3 bases, with 17 bases between them. CDR3 length: 15 residues. The CDR3 reads CASSRGSGGDYGYTF. CDR3 coding DNA: TGTGCCAGCAGTCGTGGGTCGGGAGGTGACTATGGCTACACCTTC.

V and J are TRBV29-1 and TRBJ1-1; TRBD1 aligns across 10 bases. This CDR3 contains 12 residues. V lost 2 bases, J lost 9 bases, and 3 bases stayed unmatched. Germline V gives CDR1 SQVTM, CDR2 ANQGSEA. The DNA of the CDR3 is TGCAGCGTTGAATCGGGACAGGGGAAAGCTTTCTTT. Translated, it gives CSVESGQGKAFF.

In DNA, the CDR3 is TGTGCCAGCAGTCACACACAGGGGTCAGGTTATGGCTACACCTTC. It codes for CASSHTQGSGYGYTF. This rearrangement joins TRBV28 to TRBJ1-2; TRBD1 matches at 7 bases. V was clipped by 5 bases and J by 5 bases; unmatched bases: 11. CDR1 is MDHEN, CDR2 SYDVKM, per germline. The CDR3 is 15 amino acids.

This clone was counted a few times. The rearrangement links TRBV6-5 to TRBJ1-6; D call uncertain. Germline-derived CDR1 and CDR2 are MNHEY and SVGAGI. Trimming cost V 5 bases and J 10 bases, with 12 bases left between them. This CDR3 spans 13 amino acids. The CDR3 is CASSGQKSSPLHF. The CDR3 DNA reads TGTGCCAGCAGTGGGCAGAAAAGCTCACCCCTCCACTTT.

This rearrangement joins TRBV4-2 to TRBJ2-6; D is undetermined. The V end lost 1 base, the J end lost 0 bases, and 10 bases lay between the germline ends. CDR3 length: 17 residues. CDR1 and CDR2 from the germline V gene are LGHNA and YNFKEQ. CDR3 coding DNA: TGTGCCAGCAGCCAAGTGGCAGGCGCCTCTGGGGCCAACGTCCTGACTTTC. This gives the protein CASSQVAGASGANVLTF.

The chain links TRBV19 to TRBJ1-5; a possible D gene is TRBD1 (6 bases). Germline CDR1 LNHDA, CDR2 SQIVND (reference sequence). V was trimmed by 3 bases and J by 1 base, leaving 13 bases between them. The CDR3 consists of 16 residues. The CDR3: CASSISGVVSNQPQHF. In DNA form, the CDR3 reads TGTGCCAGTAGTATCTCAGGGGTTGTCAGCAATCAGCCCCAGCATTTT.

The chain recombines TRBV9 with TRBJ2-7; 13 nucleotides match TRBD2. The V gene's germline CDR1 is SGDLS and CDR2 YYNGEE. J lost 6 bases, V lost 3 bases, and 3 bases had no gene match. The CDR3 runs 14 residues. Here the CDR3 reads CASSAGLAGVEQYF. In DNA form, the CDR3 reads TGTGCCAGCAGCGCCGGACTAGCGGGAGTCGAGCAGTACTTC.

V gene TRBV28 combines with J gene TRBJ1-4, with D possibly matching TRBD1 (5 bases). Germline CDR1 reads MDHEN; CDR2 reads SYDVKM. V lost 6 bases, J lost 11 bases, and 13 bases lay in between. The CDR3 covers 12 residues. CDR3 nucleotide sequence: TGTGCCAGCAGAGTACAGGAATCCAAACTGTTTTTT. Translation: CASRVQESKLFF.

This clone was detected a few times. The chain links TRBV2 to TRBJ2-2; 8 bases fit TRBD2. V trimming: 6 bases; J trimming: 2 bases; junction bases outside the gene matches: 5. The germline CDR1 and CDR2 sequences are SNHLY and FYNNEI. The CDR3 covers 15 residues. DNA of the CDR3: TGTGCCAGCAGGGTAGCGGGACCTAACACCGGGGAGCTGTTTTTT. It translates to CASRVAGPNTGELFF.

This chain links TRBV11-2 with TRBJ2-7; D is ambiguous. Germline CDR1 is SGHAT and CDR2 is FQNNGV. Trimming stripped 5 bases from V and 0 bases from J, with 14 bases between. There are 15 residues in the CDR3. The CDR3, as DNA: TGTGCCAGCAGCCAAACCAGGCAGAGCTCCTACGAGCAGTACTTC. Amino acid sequence: CASSQTRQSSYEQYF.

J is TRBJ2-1 and V is TRBV30; D ambiguous. This CDR3 has 11 residues. The V and J ends lost 5 bases and 6 bases respectively, with 8 bases between them. Germline assignment: CDR1 GTSNPN and CDR2 SVGIG (reference sequence). The CDR3 region has the DNA TGTGCCTGGGCCGAGTTCAATGAGCAGTTCTTC. Translation gives CAWAEFNEQFF.